This record covers a single T cell receptor beta chain. Seattle enrolled patients during active infection and tracked them longitudinally. The data belong to a study of blood T cell repertoires in COVID-19. Across the study: From the United States, Italy and Spain came samples of acute and convalescent COVID-19. Sample material is recorded as cDNA or gDNA derived from T cells, B-cell-depleted T cells, or PBMCs.

Study processing details: How many nucleated cells were present was estimated from reference gene primer amplification. Profiled with immunoSEQ multiplex PCR; TCRdb holds only in-frame clones, not every one. V and J calls and clone size are copied from that table; D and trimming were computed from the DNA. The repertoire holds more than 300,000 clones, with about 90% as singletons. This sequence originates from a woman between 70 and 85 years old with COVID-19, enrolled during active disease. Sequenced input: peripheral blood.

The chain's CDR3 is CASSLGSGHTEAFF. The CDR3 coding sequence is TGTGCCAGCAGCTTGGGGTCAGGCCACACTGAAGCTTTCTTT. V gene TRBV5-6 combines with J gene TRBJ1-1; D gene ambiguous. V was shortened by 0 bases and J by 3 bases, with 9 bases between the two germline ends. The CDR3 length is 14 residues. Germline V gene data show CDR1 as SGHDT and CDR2 as YYEEEE.